Each of the 27 T cell receptor beta chains below was sequenced from the same sample in a study of cytomegalovirus exposure and HLA in healthy donors. The PCR used 60 Vbeta and 13 Jbeta primers. The data were produced by immunoSEQ multiplex PCR, yet TCRdb's version contains in-frame clones alone and is incomplete. This table has more than 120,000 clones, 82% appearing once. The sequenced material came from PBMCs. The receptors here all came from a male donor in good health and CMV-seronegative.

The V call is TRBV5-4, the J call TRBJ2-7, with D perhaps TRBD2 (6 bases). V was pared by 3 bases and J by 5 bases, with 18 bases between. Germline lookup yields CDR1 SGHNT and CDR2 YYREEE (reference sequence). This CDR3 is 15 amino acids long. The DNA for the CDR3 is TGTGCCAGCAGCTCCTTGTCGGGAGAAAAAGACGAGCAGTACTTC. This gives the protein CASSSLSGEKDEQYF.

The V and J genes are TRBV30 and TRBJ1-1, with D maybe TRBD1 (6 bases). V was pared by 3 bases and J by 10 bases, with 12 bases between. Germline assignment: CDR1 GTSNPN and CDR2 SVGIG (reference sequence). The CDR3 covers 11 residues. The CDR3 reads CAWRGGNGAFF. CDR3 DNA sequence: TGTGCCTGGAGAGGGGGTAACGGAGCTTTCTTT.

The sample holds one count of this clone. This rearrangement joins TRBV27 to TRBJ1-5; 8 nucleotides agree with TRBD1. This CDR3 is built from 14 residues. V trimming: 6 bases; J trimming: 10 bases; junction bases outside the gene matches: 11. Per germline, CDR1 MNHEY and CDR2 SMNVEV (reference sequence). The CDR3 coding sequence is TGTGCCAGCAGCCAGACAGGGGCCTATTATCCCCAGCATTTT. It specifies CASSQTGAYYPQHF.

This chain connects TRBV7-6 to TRBJ1-2; no clear D. The CDR3 has 13 residues. CDR1 SGHVS and CDR2 FNYEAQ come from the germline V gene. Between the trimmed V and J ends, which lost 8 bases and 4 bases, there was a span of 14 bases. This CDR3 reads CASCPREAYGYTF. CDR3 coding DNA: TGTGCCAGCTGCCCTAGGGAGGCCTATGGCTACACCTTC.

This chain links TRBV2 with TRBJ2-4; 9 positions agree with TRBD2. The junction had 16 bases not matched to a gene; V was cut back by 3 bases and J by 1 base. The germline CDR1 and CDR2 sequences are SNHLY and FYNNEI. CDR3 length: 20 residues. The chain's CDR3 is CASSELFAGGPIMAKNIQYF. The DNA of the CDR3 is TGTGCCAGCAGTGAGCTTTTTGCGGGAGGGCCGATCATGGCCAAAAACATTCAGTACTTC.

There are a few counts of this clone. The chain uses TRBV10-1 and TRBJ1-5, with a possible D match to TRBD1 (6 bases). CDR1 WNHNN and CDR2 SYGVQD come from the germline V gene (reference sequence). This CDR3 has 13 amino acids. V lost 7 bases to trimming and J lost 5 bases, with 12 bases between them. The CDR3: CASTQGRHQPQHF. In DNA, the CDR3 is TGCGCCAGCACACAGGGACGTCATCAGCCCCAGCATTTT.

The V and J genes are TRBV7-7 and TRBJ2-3, with D possibly matching TRBD2 (6 bases). Per germline, CDR1 SSHAT and CDR2 FNYEAQ (reference sequence). The CDR3 consists of 16 residues. The V end was cut by 1 base, the J end by 1 base, with 12 bases between. The CDR3 DNA reads as TGTGCCAGCAGCTTAGGGGCGGGATGGGGCACAGATACGCAGTATTTT. Encoded protein: CASSLGAGWGTDTQYF.

This chain joins TRBV5-1 and TRBJ2-5; weak D call: TRBD2 (5 bases). The J call may be incorrect, as the DNA end agrees better with TRBJ2-7. The CDR3 is 14 amino acids. Germline V gene data show CDR1 as SGHRS and CDR2 as YFSETQ. The CDR3 DNA reads as TGCGCCAGCAGCTTATCGACGGGAAGCTACGAGCAGTACTTC. Translated, it gives CASSLSTGSYEQYF.

V gene TRBV29-1 combines with J gene TRBJ2-5; D possibly corresponds to TRBD1 (5 bases). The J call is uncertain, as TRBJ2-7 better fits the DNA end. The CDR3 has 13 residues. Germline CDR1 is SQVTM and CDR2 is ANQGSEA. The CDR3 DNA is TGCAGCGTGCCAACAGGAGAAGCCTACGAGCAGTACTTC. Translation gives CSVPTGEAYEQYF.

The chain combines TRBV7-3 with TRBJ2-4, with 10 bases lining up with TRBD1. Looked up from germline, CDR1 is SGHTA and CDR2 is FQGTGA. V gave up 2 bases and J gave up 7 bases; unmatched junction bases: 5. The CDR3 totals 15 residues. The CDR3, as DNA: TGTGCCAGCAGCTTAGCTCCGGGACAGGGGAACATTCAGTACTTC. Protein sequence: CASSLAPGQGNIQYF.

This chain joins TRBV13 and TRBJ2-5; 8 bases map to TRBD1. After removal of 9 bases from V and 2 bases from J, the junction contained 5 bases not matched to a gene. This CDR3 is 13 amino acids long. CDR1 and CDR2 (germline): PRHDT, FYEKMQ (reference sequence). The CDR3 DNA reads TGTGCCAGTACCACAGGGGGTCAAGAGACCCAGTACTTC. As protein: CASTTGGQETQYF.

The chain recombines TRBV30 with TRBJ2-1; D is perhaps TRBD1 (5 bases). V lost 2 bases and J lost 4, with 9 bases in between. This CDR3 has 13 amino acids. CDR1 is GTSNPN, CDR2 SVGIG, per germline (reference sequence). The CDR3 region is CAWSSDRYNEQFF. CDR3 sequence (DNA): TGTGCCTGGAGTTCCGACAGATACAATGAGCAGTTCTTC.

The chain carries TRBV9 and TRBJ1-2; no firm D call. The CDR3 length is 15 residues. Germline V gene sequence: CDR1 SGDLS, CDR2 YYNGEE. V lost 5 bases and J 0 bases, leaving 14 bases between the germline ends. The chain's CDR3 is CASRGDSLPNYGYTF. In nucleotides, the CDR3 is TGTGCCAGCAGAGGAGATAGCCTCCCTAACTATGGCTACACCTTC.

This chain links TRBV10-3 with TRBJ2-1; 10 bases fit TRBD2. The CDR3 loop spans 14 amino acids. The germline gives CDR1 ENHRY, CDR2 SYGVKD. V trimming: 8 bases; J trimming: 7 bases; junction bases outside the gene matches: 8. The DNA of the CDR3 is TGTGCCATCGAAGCGGGAGGGCCAGGGAATGAGCAGTTCTTC. The encoded protein is CAIEAGGPGNEQFF.

The sample holds a few counts of this clone. The chain carries TRBV5-6 and TRBJ2-5, with D possibly being TRBD1 (5 bases). The DNA end is more similar to TRBJ2-7, so the J call may be wrong. The CDR3 is 14 residues long. Germline V CDR1 and CDR2: SGHDT, YYEEEE. The CDR3 loop reads CASSSQGSSYEQYF. In DNA, the CDR3 is TGTGCCAGCAGCTCGCAGGGTAGTTCCTACGAGCAGTACTTC.

The rearrangement uses TRBV7-3 and TRBJ2-7, with 10 bases identical to TRBD2. Germline CDR1 is SGHTA and CDR2 is FQGTGA. V lost 2 bases to trimming and J lost 9 bases; unmatched junction nucleotides: 13. The CDR3 is 16 residues long. The CDR3 DNA follows: TGTGCCAGCAGCTTACTAGCGGGAGTCCCCCCTGCGGTGCAGTACTTC. This translates into CASSLLAGVPPAVQYF.

J is TRBJ2-1 and V is TRBV7-8, with TRBD2 matching 11 bases. The CDR3 runs 16 residues. Trimming removed 2 bases from V and 8 bases from J; junction bases left unmatched: 8. Per germline, CDR1 SGHVS and CDR2 FQNEAQ. The CDR3 sequence is CASSLFTSGSFDEQFF. CDR3 sequence (DNA): TGTGCCAGCAGCTTATTTACTAGCGGGAGTTTCGATGAGCAGTTCTTC.

This rearrangement joins TRBV5-5 to TRBJ2-7; TRBD2 matches at 8 bases. Germline trimming cut 1 base from V and 2 bases from J; bases unmatched to any gene: 11. The CDR3 is 17 amino acids. CDR1 SGHKS and CDR2 YYEKEE come from the germline V gene (reference sequence). DNA of the CDR3: TGTGCCAGCAGCTTGTCGAATCCGGGAGGGGGGGCCTACGAGCAGTACTTC. Its protein product is CASSLSNPGGGAYEQYF.

The chain uses TRBV4-1 and TRBJ2-1, with TRBD1 as a possible D gene (5 bases). V gave up 0 bases and J gave up 6 bases, with 6 bases separating them. The CDR3 is 13 residues long. Germline V gene sequence: CDR1 MGHRA, CDR2 YSYEKL. CDR3 protein: CASSQDQGNEQFF. As DNA, the CDR3 is TGCGCCAGCAGCCAAGATCAGGGCAATGAGCAGTTCTTC.

This clone turned up a few times. This chain connects TRBV5-8 to TRBJ1-1; D possibly corresponds to TRBD1 (6 bases). The germline V and J ends were trimmed by 4 bases and 1 base, with 14 bases remaining between them. This CDR3 comprises 15 residues. Germline lookup yields CDR1 SGHTS and CDR2 YDEGEE. As DNA, the CDR3 is TGTGCCAGCAGCCCCTGGGACACGACGAACACTGAAGCTTTCTTT. Translating gives CASSPWDTTNTEAFF.

The chain employs TRBV30 and TRBJ1-5; D perhaps matches TRBD1 (5 bases). Trimming took off 2 bases at V and 7 bases at J, with 12 bases between the two ends. Germline-derived CDR1 and CDR2 are GTSNPN and SVGIG (reference sequence). The CDR3 length is 13 residues. CDR3 nucleotide sequence: TGTGCCTGGAGTTTGGGGGGTTCCCAGCCCCAGCATTTT. Protein product: CAWSLGGSQPQHF.

J is TRBJ1-2 and V is TRBV27; 7 nucleotides agree with TRBD1. The ends lost 3 bases at V and 4 bases at J; junction bases unmatched: 2. Germline CDR1 is MNHEY and CDR2 is SMNVEV (reference sequence). CDR3 length: 13 amino acids. The CDR3 spells CASSFTGVYGYTF. Written as DNA, the CDR3 is TGTGCCAGCAGTTTCACAGGGGTCTATGGCTACACCTTC.

The rearrangement links TRBV27 to TRBJ2-5, with 7 positions matching TRBD1. The DNA end lines up better with TRBJ2-7; the J call may be wrong. Germline-derived CDR1 and CDR2 are MNHEY and SMNVEV (reference sequence). CDR3 size: 14 residues. As DNA, the CDR3 is TGTGCCAGCAGGCTAGGGGGCTCCCCCTACGAGCAGTACTTC. Translation gives CASRLGGSPYEQYF.

This clone was seen more than once but under ten times. V and J are TRBV11-2 and TRBJ2-7; TRBD2 aligns across 8 bases. The ends lost 5 bases at V and 4 bases at J; junction bases unmatched: 16. Per germline, CDR1 SGHAT and CDR2 FQNNGV. The CDR3 totals 17 residues. The CDR3 here is CASSLGTGGNTNYEQYF. CDR3 nucleotide sequence: TGTGCCAGCAGCCTAGGTACGGGGGGGAACACGAATTACGAGCAGTACTTC.

This chain links TRBV18 with TRBJ2-6, with D perhaps TRBD2 (7 bases). Germline CDR1 and CDR2: KGHSH and LQKENI. The V gene lost 3 bases and the J gene lost 1 base, with 16 bases spanning the gap. The CDR3 totals 18 residues. CDR3 residues: CASSPGGPVVSGANVLTF. In DNA, the CDR3 is TGTGCCAGCTCACCCGGGGGGCCTGTTGTGTCTGGGGCCAACGTCCTGACTTTC.

This chain joins TRBV7-9 and TRBJ2-6; no clear D. The germline V gene encodes CDR1 SEHNR and CDR2 FQNEAQ (reference sequence). The ends were cut back, 7 bases at V and 2 bases at J, with 12 bases in the middle. The CDR3 covers 15 residues. The CDR3 reads CASTLTGAGANVLTF. The CDR3 DNA reads TGTGCCAGCACCCTAACGGGTGCTGGGGCCAACGTCCTGACTTTC.

J is TRBJ1-5 and V is TRBV6-1; maybe TRBD1 (6 bases). Trimming removed 5 bases at V and 5 bases at J, with 10 bases between. Per germline, CDR1 MNHNS and CDR2 SASEGT. This CDR3 comprises 13 residues. The DNA for the CDR3 is TGTGCCAGCAGTACAGGGTCCTATCAGCCCCAGCATTTT. Its protein product is CASSTGSYQPQHF.